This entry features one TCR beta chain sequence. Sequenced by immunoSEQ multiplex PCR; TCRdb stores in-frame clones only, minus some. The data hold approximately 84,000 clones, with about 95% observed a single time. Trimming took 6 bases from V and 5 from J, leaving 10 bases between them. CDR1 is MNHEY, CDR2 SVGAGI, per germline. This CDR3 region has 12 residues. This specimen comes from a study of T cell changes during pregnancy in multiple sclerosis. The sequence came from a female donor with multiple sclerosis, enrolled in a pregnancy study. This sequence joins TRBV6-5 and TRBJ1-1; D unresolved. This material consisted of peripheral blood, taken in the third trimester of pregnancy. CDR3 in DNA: TGTGCCAGCAGCCCAGGTTGGACTGAAGCTTTCTTT. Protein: CASSPGWTEAFF.